This T cell receptor beta chain was recorded in a study of OX40 agonist ivuxolimab in advanced cancers. For the study at large: Patients were treated with intravenous ivuxolimab, dosed at 0.01 to 10 mg/kg and infused every 2 weeks. Aged about 23 to 80 with a mean of 60 years, they were less than 90% male. A history of anti-PD-1, anti-PD-L1 or anti-CTLA-4 therapy was acceptable, and more than 30% had some.

TCRdb keeps only in-frame clones here, not all; method: immunoSEQ multiplex PCR. The sample lists 60,000 to 85,000 clones, around 92% seen once, with 8.5% to 9% in the top ten. Study results and caveats: In the 0.1 to 3.0 mg/kg range, CD4+ and CD8+ blood T cells had expanded clonally by week 6.

In the case of this clone: Antigen: not known.

V was clipped by 5 bases and J by 3 bases, with 6 bases between them. Germline V lookup: CDR1 LNHDA, CDR2 SQIVND (reference sequence). The CDR3 sequence is 12 residues long. The sequence was collected from an adult with an advanced solid tumor such as melanoma, head and neck, liver or kidney cancer. The material sequenced was CD4+ or CD8+ T cells sorted from blood, taken in a trial of the OX40 agonist ivuxolimab. This chain connects TRBV19 to TRBJ2-3; D gene ambiguous. The CDR3 reads CASSVGTDTQYF. The CDR3 DNA reads TGTGCCAGTAGTGTGGGGACAGATACGCAGTATTTT.